The 12 T cell receptor beta chains below all came from one sample that was sequenced in a study of OX40 agonist ivuxolimab in advanced cancers. Repertoires were generated with immunoSEQ multiplex PCR, while TCRdb's copy carries only in-frame clones and drops some. The data contain tens of thousands of clones, over 80% of them singletons. The sequenced sample was CD4+ or CD8+ T cells sorted from blood, obtained in a trial of the OX40 agonist ivuxolimab. Every receptor here comes from an adult with an advanced solid tumor such as melanoma, head and neck, liver or kidney cancer.

CDR3 in amino acids: CASSSPRGGRSSYEQYF. The CDR3 bases are TGTGCCAGCAGTTCCCCTAGGGGGGGGCGTAGCTCCTACGAGCAGTACTTC. The rearrangement uses TRBV27 and TRBJ2-7; D might be TRBD2 (7 bases). From germline, CDR1 is MNHEY and CDR2 SMNVEV (reference sequence). Trimming took off 4 bases at V and 0 bases at J, with 19 bases between the two ends. There are 17 residues in the CDR3.

This clone was found once. This chain uses TRBV7-2 with TRBJ2-5; D possibly corresponds to TRBD1 (5 bases). CDR1 and CDR2 (germline): SGHTA, FQGNSA. The CDR3 is made up of 14 amino acids. V was clipped by 5 bases and J by 2 bases, with 12 bases between them. CDR3 DNA: TGTGCCAGCAGCCCCTTGGGGCAGCAAGAGACCCAGTACTTC. This gives the protein CASSPLGQQETQYF.

The rearrangement uses TRBV5-4 and TRBJ2-6, with D possibly called TRBD1 or TRBD2 (5 bases each). The CDR3 covers 16 residues. Per germline, CDR1 SGHNT and CDR2 YYREEE (reference sequence). V lost 3 bases, J lost 4 bases, and 14 bases lay in between. The CDR3 coding sequence is TGTGCCAGCAGCTCGGCGTGGGGACGAGGGGCCAACGTCCTGACTTTC. Translated, it gives CASSSAWGRGANVLTF. The full variable domain, in which reference TRBV5-4 and TRBJ2-6 provide the parts outside the CDR3, is ETGVTQSPTHLIKTRGQQVTLRCSSQSGHNTVSWYQQALGQGPQFIFQYYREEENGRGNFPPRFSGLQFPNYSSELNVNALELDDSALYLCASSSAWGRGANVLTFGAGSRLTVL.

This clone was counted between two and nine times. This rearrangement joins TRBV4-2 to TRBJ1-3; D is perhaps TRBD1 (5 bases). The CDR3 consists of 15 residues. Germline CDR1 LGHNA, CDR2 YNFKEQ. Trimming stripped 1 base from V and 4 bases from J, with 11 bases between. The CDR3 spells CASSQAGGIGNTIYF. The CDR3 DNA reads as TGTGCCAGCAGCCAAGCGGGGGGGATCGGAAACACCATATATTTT.

The gene calls are TRBV15 and TRBJ2-1, with TRBD2 matching over 11 bases. Per germline, CDR1 LNHNV and CDR2 YYDKDF (reference sequence). J gave up 5 bases and V 1 base, and 4 bases lay outside the gene matches. CDR3 length: 16 amino acids. The CDR3, as DNA: TGTGCCACCAGCAGAGGTGGGACTAGCGGAGACAATGAGCAGTTCTTC. Translated: CATSRGGTSGDNEQFF.

The chain carries TRBV5-1 and TRBJ2-7; 7 nucleotides agree with TRBD1. Trimming at V came to 5 bases and at J to 4 bases, leaving 6 bases not matched to a gene. This CDR3 has 13 amino acids. CDR1 and CDR2 (germline): SGHRS, YFSETQ. CDR3 protein: CASSLDREYEQYF. As DNA, the CDR3 is TGCGCCAGCAGTTTAGACAGGGAATACGAGCAGTACTTC. Full variable domain (rest looked up from reference TRBV5-1 and TRBJ2-7): KAGVTQTPRYLIKTRGQQVTLSCSPISGHRSVSWYQQTPGQGLQFLFEYFSETQRNKGNFPGRFSGRQFSNSRSEMNVSTLELGDSALYLCASSLDREYEQYFGPGTRLTVT.

The rearrangement links TRBV7-9 to TRBJ2-3, with D perhaps matching TRBD1 (6 bases). This CDR3 is built from 17 residues. Germline assignment: CDR1 SEHNR and CDR2 FQNEAQ (reference sequence). Between the trimmed V and J ends, which lost 5 bases and 8 bases, there was a span of 26 bases. The CDR3 DNA follows: TGTGCCAGCAGCCCAAATTCACAGGGATGGCTCATTGGTACGCAGTATTTT. The encoded protein is CASSPNSQGWLIGTQYF.

The chain recombines TRBV28 with TRBJ2-5; D is uncertain. Trimming removed 4 bases from V and 5 bases from J, with 20 bases in between. Germline CDR1 reads MDHEN; CDR2 reads SYDVKM. There are 16 residues in the CDR3. CDR3 amino acids: CASSSPVEFKRETQYF. The DNA of the CDR3 is TGTGCCAGCAGTTCCCCCGTCGAATTTAAGAGGGAGACCCAGTACTTC.

The CDR3, as DNA: TGTGCCAGCAGCAGGGGACAGGGGAGTAGGGGCACAGATACGCAGTATTTT. This sequence encodes CASSRGQGSRGTDTQYF. The chain links TRBV5-4 to TRBJ2-3; 10 nucleotides align to TRBD1. CDR3 length equals 17 residues. Looked up from germline, CDR1 is SGHNT and CDR2 is YYREEE (reference sequence). The V and J ends lost 4 bases and 1 base, in that order; junction bases with no gene match: 9.

The chain couples TRBV9 to TRBJ1-1; D might be TRBD1 (5 bases). The CDR3 spans 14 residues. Germline lookup yields CDR1 SGDLS and CDR2 YYNGEE. The ends were cut back, 0 bases at V and 4 bases at J, with 10 bases in the middle. The CDR3 sequence is CASSVDQGPTEAFF. The CDR3 nucleotides are TGTGCCAGCAGCGTAGATCAGGGCCCCACTGAAGCTTTCTTT.

A single count supports this clone. The rearrangement links TRBV5-1 to TRBJ2-7; D is tentatively TRBD1 or TRBD2 (5 bases each). The CDR3 spans 16 residues. The V gene lost 4 bases and the J gene lost 3 bases, with 20 bases spanning the gap. From germline, CDR1 is SGHRS and CDR2 YFSETQ. The CDR3 sequence: CASSLGGSGIDYEQYF. In DNA form, the CDR3 reads TGCGCCAGCAGCCTTGGGGGTTCGGGTATCGACTACGAGCAGTACTTC. The full variable domain, its missing parts supplied by reference TRBV5-1 and TRBJ2-7, is KAGVTQTPRYLIKTRGQQVTLSCSPISGHRSVSWYQQTPGQGLQFLFEYFSETQRNKGNFPGRFSGRQFSNSRSEMNVSTLELGDSALYLCASSLGGSGIDYEQYFGPGTRLTVT.

The chain carries TRBV19 and TRBJ2-6; maybe TRBD1 (6 bases). The CDR3 has 15 residues. Germline CDR1 is LNHDA and CDR2 is SQIVND (reference sequence). V shed 5 bases and J shed 0 bases, with 8 bases lying between them. CDR3 loop: CASSPQGSGANVLTF. The CDR3 DNA follows: TGTGCCAGTAGTCCACAGGGCTCTGGGGCCAACGTCCTGACTTTC.